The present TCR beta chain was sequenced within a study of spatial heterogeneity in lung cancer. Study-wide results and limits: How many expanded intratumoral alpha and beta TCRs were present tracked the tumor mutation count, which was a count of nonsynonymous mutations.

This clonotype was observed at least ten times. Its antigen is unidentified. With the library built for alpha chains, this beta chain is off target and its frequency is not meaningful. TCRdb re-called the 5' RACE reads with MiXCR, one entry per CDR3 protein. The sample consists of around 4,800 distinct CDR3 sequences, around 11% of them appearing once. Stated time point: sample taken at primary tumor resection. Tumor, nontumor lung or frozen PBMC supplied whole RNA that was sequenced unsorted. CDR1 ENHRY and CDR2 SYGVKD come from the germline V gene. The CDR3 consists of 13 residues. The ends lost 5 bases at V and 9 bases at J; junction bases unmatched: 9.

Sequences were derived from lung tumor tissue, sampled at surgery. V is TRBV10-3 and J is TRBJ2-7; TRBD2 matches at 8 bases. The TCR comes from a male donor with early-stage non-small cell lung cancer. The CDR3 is CAISSGSQGVQYF. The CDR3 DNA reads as TGTGCCATCAGTAGCGGGAGTCAAGGGGTGCAGTACTTC.